Listed below are T cell receptor beta chains from one sample, sequenced in a study of blood T cell repertoires in COVID-19. TCRdb's copy holds only in-frame clones and misses some; the assay was immunoSEQ multiplex PCR. Of more than 70,000 clones in the sample, 75% to 85% were seen once. The sequencing input was peripheral blood. These receptors all stem from a woman aged 70-85 years with acute or convalescent COVID-19. The CDR3 runs from the conserved cysteine through the conserved F or W. Each record gives: clone size, D gene, J gene, V gene, CDR3 DNA, CDR3 protein. A D gene is named only where the DNA matches it firmly. Size is stated for part of the rows, as once, few or many counts, or as a class when the clone is expanded.

clone size: -
D gene: TRBD1
J gene: TRBJ2-7
V gene: TRBV28
CDR3 DNA: TGTGCCAGCAGTTTAGGGACAGGGCGCGGATACGAGCAGTACTTC
CDR3 protein: CASSLGTGRGYEQYF

clone size: -
D gene: TRBD1
J gene: TRBJ2-1
V gene: TRBV27
CDR3 DNA: TGTGCCAGCAGTTTATTGGGCAGGGGGCGCGATGAGCAGTTCTTC
CDR3 protein: CASSLLGRGRDEQFF

clone size: -
D gene: -
J gene: TRBJ2-4
V gene: TRBV12-3/TRBV12-4
CDR3 DNA: TGTGCCAGCAGTTTGGGGGGGCTGGGCATTCAGTACTTC
CDR3 protein: CASSLGGLGIQYF

clone size: -
D gene: -
J gene: TRBJ1-1
V gene: TRBV28
CDR3 DNA: -
CDR3 protein: CASSSSTVENTEAFF

clone size: -
D gene: TRBD1
J gene: TRBJ1-1
V gene: TRBV5-4
CDR3 DNA: TGTGCCAGCAGCCCGGGACAGGGCAGGGAAGCTTTCTTT
CDR3 protein: CASSPGQGREAFF

clone size: few
D gene: -
J gene: TRBJ2-3
V gene: TRBV5-5
CDR3 DNA: TGTGCCAGCAGCTTGATGCAGGGCACAGATACGCAGTATTTT
CDR3 protein: CASSLMQGTDTQYF

clone size: -
D gene: -
J gene: TRBJ1-3
V gene: TRBV11-2
CDR3 DNA: TGTGCCAGCAGCCCAAGATTAACAGGGATCTCTGGAAACACCATATATTTT
CDR3 protein: CASSPRLTGISGNTIYF

clone size: -
D gene: TRBD2
J gene: TRBJ2-5
V gene: TRBV2
CDR3 DNA: TGTGCCAGCCGGCGGGAGTTGGTAGAGACCCAGTACTTC
CDR3 protein: CASRRELVETQYF

clone size: -
D gene: TRBD1
J gene: TRBJ2-7
V gene: TRBV7-2
CDR3 DNA: TGTGCCAGCAGCCCCCGACAGGGGTCCTACGAGCAGTACTTC
CDR3 protein: CASSPRQGSYEQYF

clone size: -
D gene: TRBD1
J gene: TRBJ1-2
V gene: TRBV6-5
CDR3 DNA: TGTGCCAGCAGACCGGGACAGGGGGGGGGAGGCTACACCTTC
CDR3 protein: CASRPGQGGGGYTF

clone size: once
D gene: -
J gene: TRBJ2-5
V gene: TRBV28
CDR3 DNA: TGTGCCAGCAGTCCCCTCGAGTACCAAGAGACCCAGTACTTC
CDR3 protein: CASSPLEYQETQYF

clone size: once
D gene: -
J gene: TRBJ1-1
V gene: TRBV14
CDR3 DNA: TGTGCCAGCAGCCAAGAAGGTCGGGGTTACACTGAAGCTTTCTTT
CDR3 protein: CASSQEGRGYTEAFF

clone size: -
D gene: TRBD2
J gene: TRBJ2-3
V gene: TRBV19
CDR3 DNA: TGTGCCACCGGGACTAGCGGGACGAGAGGAGATACGCAGTATTTT
CDR3 protein: CATGTSGTRGDTQYF

clone size: -
D gene: -
J gene: TRBJ1-2
V gene: TRBV4-3
CDR3 DNA: TGCGCCAGCAGCCAGGCAAACTCGGGGGTTAACTATGGCTACACCTTC
CDR3 protein: CASSQANSGVNYGYTF

clone size: -
D gene: -
J gene: TRBJ2-7
V gene: TRBV13
CDR3 DNA: TGTGCCAGCAGCTTAGCAGGAGGGACCGAGCAGTACTTC
CDR3 protein: CASSLAGGTEQYF

clone size: -
D gene: -
J gene: TRBJ2-3
V gene: TRBV7-9
CDR3 DNA: TGTGCCAGCAGCTTAGCCTGGACAGAAGGTACGCAGTATTTT
CDR3 protein: CASSLAWTEGTQYF

clone size: -
D gene: TRBD2
J gene: TRBJ2-1
V gene: TRBV19
CDR3 DNA: TGTGCCAGTAGTATAGACGAAGCGGGGAGCTCCTACAATGAGCAGTTCTTC
CDR3 protein: CASSIDEAGSSYNEQFF

clone size: once
D gene: -
J gene: TRBJ2-5
V gene: TRBV18
CDR3 DNA: TGTGCCAGCTCGGAGAAAGAGACCCAGTACTTC
CDR3 protein: CASSEKETQYF

clone size: -
D gene: -
J gene: TRBJ1-4
V gene: TRBV30
CDR3 DNA: TGTGCCTGGAGCAGCCACAGGGATGAAAAACTGTTTTTT
CDR3 protein: CAWSSHRDEKLFF

clone size: -
D gene: -
J gene: TRBJ2-3
V gene: TRBV25-1
CDR3 DNA: TGTGCCAGCAGTGAATATTATTGGGCGGATACGCAGTATTTT
CDR3 protein: CASSEYYWADTQYF

clone size: -
D gene: TRBD2
J gene: TRBJ2-1
V gene: TRBV7-9
CDR3 DNA: TGTGCCAGCAGCTTTTCCCCGAGCGGGAGCTACAATGAGCAGTTCTTC
CDR3 protein: CASSFSPSGSYNEQFF

clone size: -
D gene: TRBD1
J gene: TRBJ1-1
V gene: TRBV10-3
CDR3 DNA: TGTGCCATCAGTAAAGGGGGCCCTGAAGCTTTCTTT
CDR3 protein: CAISKGGPEAFF

clone size: -
D gene: TRBD2
J gene: TRBJ2-2
V gene: TRBV4-3
CDR3 DNA: TGCGCCAGCAGCCAAGATTCCTCGAGCGGGGGACACACCGGGGAGCTGTTTTTT
CDR3 protein: CASSQDSSSGGHTGELFF

clone size: once
D gene: -
J gene: TRBJ1-1
V gene: TRBV5-8
CDR3 DNA: TGTGCCAGCAGCTTGGGGACAGCCATGAACACTGAAGCTTTCTTT
CDR3 protein: CASSLGTAMNTEAFF

clone size: -
D gene: -
J gene: TRBJ2-1
V gene: TRBV7-2
CDR3 DNA: TGTGCCAGCAGCCTCCGGACTTTTAGCTCCTACAATGAGCAGTTCTTC
CDR3 protein: CASSLRTFSSYNEQFF

clone size: once
D gene: TRBD2
J gene: TRBJ2-7
V gene: TRBV7-2
CDR3 DNA: TGTGCCAGCAGCTTAGGGGCGGGACTAGCGGCCTACGAGCAGTACTTC
CDR3 protein: CASSLGAGLAAYEQYF

clone size: -
D gene: TRBD2
J gene: TRBJ2-1
V gene: TRBV29-1
CDR3 DNA: TGCAGCGTGCAGACTAGCGGGAGTAGGGATGAGCAGTTCTTC
CDR3 protein: CSVQTSGSRDEQFF

clone size: -
D gene: TRBD2
J gene: TRBJ2-5
V gene: TRBV3-1/TRBV3-2
CDR3 DNA: TGTGCCAGCAGCCAAGGCCAGCGGGAGGGCCAAGAGACCCAGTACTTC
CDR3 protein: CASSQGQREGQETQYF

clone size: few
D gene: -
J gene: TRBJ1-4
V gene: TRBV4-3
CDR3 DNA: TGCGCCAGCAGCCAAGGTTGGGGGGGGGAAAAACTGTTTTTT
CDR3 protein: CASSQGWGGEKLFF

clone size: -
D gene: TRBD1
J gene: TRBJ1-5
V gene: TRBV28
CDR3 DNA: TGTGCCAGCAACGGACAGGGATTCGATCAGCCCCAGCATTTT
CDR3 protein: CASNGQGFDQPQHF

clone size: -
D gene: -
J gene: TRBJ2-1
V gene: TRBV5-1
CDR3 DNA: TGCGCCAGCAGCTTGGAACAGACGTACAATGAGCAGTTCTTC
CDR3 protein: CASSLEQTYNEQFF

clone size: -
D gene: TRBD1
J gene: TRBJ2-7
V gene: TRBV28
CDR3 DNA: TGTGCCAGCAGTTTCGGTGGACAGGGACTTTTCGAGCAGTACTTC
CDR3 protein: CASSFGGQGLFEQYF

clone size: -
D gene: TRBD2
J gene: TRBJ2-5
V gene: TRBV30
CDR3 DNA: TGTGCCTGGGGGATGTGGGGGGGCCAAGAGACCCAGTACTTC
CDR3 protein: CAWGMWGGQETQYF

clone size: -
D gene: TRBD1
J gene: TRBJ2-1
V gene: TRBV5-5
CDR3 DNA: TGTGCCAGCAGCTCCGGGACAGGATTAGACAATGAGCAGTTCTTC
CDR3 protein: CASSSGTGLDNEQFF

clone size: once
D gene: -
J gene: TRBJ1-1
V gene: TRBV27
CDR3 DNA: TGTGCCAGCAGTTTATATCCAAGCGACACTGAAGCTTTCTTT
CDR3 protein: CASSLYPSDTEAFF

clone size: -
D gene: -
J gene: TRBJ1-6
V gene: TRBV27
CDR3 DNA: TGTGCCAGCAGTTTAAGGTTGCAGGCCTATAATTCACCCCTCCACTTT
CDR3 protein: CASSLRLQAYNSPLHF

clone size: -
D gene: -
J gene: TRBJ2-7
V gene: TRBV5-1
CDR3 DNA: TGCGCCAGCAGCTTGGTTCTAGCGAGAGAGAACGAGCAGTACTTC
CDR3 protein: CASSLVLARENEQYF

clone size: -
D gene: -
J gene: TRBJ2-1
V gene: TRBV27
CDR3 DNA: TGTGCCAGCAGTAAAACCACAAGCTCCTACAATGAGCAGTTCTTC
CDR3 protein: CASSKTTSSYNEQFF

clone size: -
D gene: TRBD1
J gene: TRBJ1-1
V gene: TRBV2
CDR3 DNA: TGTGCCAGCAGTCCGACAGGGTCGGCCACTGAAGCTTTCTTT
CDR3 protein: CASSPTGSATEAFF

clone size: -
D gene: TRBD2
J gene: TRBJ2-1
V gene: TRBV28
CDR3 DNA: TGTGCCAGCAGTTCCGGACTAGTCAATCTGAGGAATGAGCAGTTCTTC
CDR3 protein: CASSSGLVNLRNEQFF

clone size: -
D gene: TRBD2
J gene: TRBJ2-5
V gene: TRBV6-6
CDR3 DNA: TGTGCCAGCAGTTCTACTTCCGGGGGGCAAGAGACCCAGTACTTC
CDR3 protein: CASSSTSGGQETQYF

clone size: -
D gene: -
J gene: TRBJ1-1
V gene: TRBV19
CDR3 DNA: TGTGCCAGTAGTGACCCCGGGACACTTATTGAAGCTTTCTTT
CDR3 protein: CASSDPGTLIEAFF

clone size: -
D gene: TRBD2
J gene: TRBJ2-1
V gene: TRBV7-9
CDR3 DNA: TGTGCCAGCAGCTTCGGACTAGCGGGGGGCTCCTACAATGAGCAGTTCTTC
CDR3 protein: CASSFGLAGGSYNEQFF

clone size: -
D gene: TRBD1
J gene: TRBJ1-1
V gene: TRBV19
CDR3 DNA: TGTGCCAGTAGTATCCAACAGGGGGCGAGCACTGAAGCTTTCTTT
CDR3 protein: CASSIQQGASTEAFF

clone size: few
D gene: -
J gene: TRBJ1-6
V gene: TRBV7-2
CDR3 DNA: TGTGCCAGCAGCCCTAGACGAGACAGGAATTCACCCCTCCACTTT
CDR3 protein: CASSPRRDRNSPLHF

clone size: -
D gene: -
J gene: TRBJ1-6
V gene: TRBV27
CDR3 DNA: TGTGCCAGCACTAGGGGGTGGAATTCACCCCTCCACTTT
CDR3 protein: CASTRGWNSPLHF

clone size: -
D gene: -
J gene: TRBJ2-1
V gene: TRBV18
CDR3 DNA: TGTGCCAGCTCATCCCAGGACCTTCTCGGGACAAGGGGTGATGAGCAGTTCTTC
CDR3 protein: CASSSQDLLGTRGDEQFF

clone size: -
D gene: -
J gene: TRBJ1-1
V gene: TRBV4-1
CDR3 DNA: TGCGCCAGCAGCCCCCCCAGGGGGAACACTGAAGCTTTCTTT
CDR3 protein: CASSPPRGNTEAFF

clone size: -
D gene: -
J gene: TRBJ2-5
V gene: TRBV7-8
CDR3 DNA: TGTGCCAGCAGCCGAGACAACTACGGGGAGACCCAGTACTTC
CDR3 protein: CASSRDNYGETQYF

clone size: -
D gene: TRBD1
J gene: TRBJ2-2
V gene: TRBV9
CDR3 DNA: TGTGCCAGCAGCGTTCGGACAGGGCACACCGGGGAGCTGTTTTTT
CDR3 protein: CASSVRTGHTGELFF

clone size: few
D gene: TRBD1
J gene: TRBJ1-5
V gene: TRBV28
CDR3 DNA: TGTGCCAGCAGTTCCCCGACAGGGCTGAACAATCAGCCCCAGCATTTT
CDR3 protein: CASSSPTGLNNQPQHF

clone size: few
D gene: TRBD2
J gene: TRBJ2-4
V gene: TRBV3-1/TRBV3-2
CDR3 DNA: TGTGCCAGCAGCGTAAGGACTAGCGGTGGGGAAAACATTCAGTACTTC
CDR3 protein: CASSVRTSGGENIQYF

clone size: -
D gene: -
J gene: TRBJ1-5
V gene: TRBV19
CDR3 DNA: TGTGCCAGTAGTATAGGGAGGGTAATAGACAATCAGCCCCAGCATTTT
CDR3 protein: CASSIGRVIDNQPQHF

clone size: -
D gene: TRBD2
J gene: TRBJ2-5
V gene: TRBV24-1
CDR3 DNA: TGTGCCACCAGTGCCGGGACTAGCGCTGGCCAAGAGACCCAGTACTTC
CDR3 protein: CATSAGTSAGQETQYF

clone size: -
D gene: -
J gene: TRBJ2-1
V gene: TRBV3-1/TRBV3-2
CDR3 DNA: TGTGCCAGCAGCCAAGATATCAGGGGCGCCTACAATGAGCAGTTCTTC
CDR3 protein: CASSQDIRGAYNEQFF

clone size: -
D gene: -
J gene: TRBJ1-2
V gene: TRBV5-4
CDR3 DNA: TGTGCCAGTTCGACAGTTAACTATGGCTACACCTTC
CDR3 protein: CASSTVNYGYTF

clone size: -
D gene: TRBD2
J gene: TRBJ2-1
V gene: TRBV3-1/TRBV3-2
CDR3 DNA: TGTGCCAGCAGCCAAGGACTAGCGGGGGGGCCGGGCTCCTACAATGAGCAGTTCTTC
CDR3 protein: CASSQGLAGGPGSYNEQFF

clone size: -
D gene: TRBD1
J gene: TRBJ2-7
V gene: TRBV7-9
CDR3 DNA: TGTGCCAGCAGTCGGACAGGGGGCTACGAGCAGTACTTC
CDR3 protein: CASSRTGGYEQYF

clone size: -
D gene: -
J gene: TRBJ1-1
V gene: TRBV5-1
CDR3 DNA: TGCGCCAGCAGCCCAACAGGGATGAACACTGAAGCTTTCTTT
CDR3 protein: CASSPTGMNTEAFF